This entry describes one TCR beta chain. No cognate antigen has been identified for it. The record has no base qualities; no much larger clone is one base away. The sample comes from a study of CD8+CD57+ T cells in acquired aplastic anemia listed by TCRdb under 2018. Looking at the study overall: On average, sorted CD4+ and CD8+ cells yielded 3.2 ug of extracted DNA, with a range of about 0.19 to 30 ug.

Beyond this particular receptor, the publication reports: Fewer than 35 CD8+ CDR3 sequences were found to be shared between patients and controls, but these sequences appeared to be highly expressed in patients and within the immunodominant clones of the patients. CD8+ Simpson's diversity did not differ significantly between patients and healthy controls (P=0.060).

TCR beta VDJ combination and CDR3 sequence profiling used genomic DNA as the template. An Illumina HiSeq 2000 was the platform used for TCR repertoire sequencing. For the original study's pipeline: TRBV/TRBJ rearrangement plots, CDR3 size and DJ length profiles, and Simpson's diversity index were used to evaluate the repertoires. The immunodominant clone was defined as the most abundant DNA sequence in deep sequencing data. CDR3 amino acid sequences were checked for sharing across subjects and were also compared against the VDJdb database and published repertoires. The public reads were quality trimmed at Q25 with fastp and then assembled into clones with MiXCR by TCRdb, keeping productive beta chains. Rows are combined by CDR3 protein, so each entry shows the most common genes and DNA. The V and J calls follow TCRdb's processing rather than the paper's. The table for this sample lists more than 250,000 distinct CDR3 sequences; around 60% of them were counted only once. The ten biggest clones cover 8% of the sample.

V and J are trimmed by 3 bases and 3 bases, and the gene matches miss 11 bases of the junction. The CDR3 covers 18 residues, taking in both the cysteine and the phenylalanine. Only the CDR3 portion is preserved as DNA: 54 bases, with reading frame beginning at the first base. The germline V gene gives CDR1 as KGHDR and CDR2 as SFDVKD. In the study, sorted CD4+ and CD8+ blood T cells from patients with severe aplastic anemia and from healthy subjects underwent deep sequencing of TCR repertoires. Ficoll-Paque density gradient centrifugation was used to isolate peripheral blood mononuclear cells. Before DNA extraction, CD4+ and CD8+ T cells were sorted by FACS or by magnetic beads.

The rearrangement joined TRBV24-1 to TRBJ2-1, and 9 bases in between align with TRBD1. Sequencing was carried out using sorted CD4+, CD8+, or CD8+CD57+ T cells (not recorded which) from PBMCs. This receptor was taken from a human donor with severe aplastic anemia or a healthy control (not recorded which). CDR3 sequence: CATSDPGTGKKDYNEQFF. The nucleotide sequence is given as TGTGCCACCAGTGATCCCGGGACAGGGAAAAAGGACTACAATGAGCAGTTCTTC.